This T cell receptor beta chain is from a study of control samples from healthy donors and cancer patients. Libraries were prepared by immunoSEQ multiplex PCR; TCRdb keeps only in-frame clonotypes and omits some of them. The sample consists of fewer than 110,000 clones, around 89% of them appearing once. J gave up 0 bases and V 0 bases, and 2 bases lay outside the gene matches. Per germline, CDR1 SGHDT and CDR2 YYEEEE. The CDR3 has 15 residues. This receptor was obtained from a young man in good health. The sequencing input was blood. The chain couples TRBV5-6 to TRBJ1-1, with TRBD1 matching over 7 bases. The CDR3 bases are TGTGCCAGCAGCTTGGACAGGGGTATGAACACTGAAGCTTTCTTT. Amino acid sequence: CASSLDRGMNTEAFF.